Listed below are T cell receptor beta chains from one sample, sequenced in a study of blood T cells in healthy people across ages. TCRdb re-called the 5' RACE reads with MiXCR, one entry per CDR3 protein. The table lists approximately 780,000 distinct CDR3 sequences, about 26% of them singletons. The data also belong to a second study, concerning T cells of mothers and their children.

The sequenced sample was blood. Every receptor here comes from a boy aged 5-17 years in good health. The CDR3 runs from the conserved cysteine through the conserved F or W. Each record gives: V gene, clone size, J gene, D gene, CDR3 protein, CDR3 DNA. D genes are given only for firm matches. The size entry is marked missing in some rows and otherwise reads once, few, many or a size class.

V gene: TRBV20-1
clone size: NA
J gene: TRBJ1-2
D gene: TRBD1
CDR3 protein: CSARGPGQFGYGYTF
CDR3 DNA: TGCAGTGCTAGAGGGCCGGGACAGTTCGGCTATGGCTACACCTTC

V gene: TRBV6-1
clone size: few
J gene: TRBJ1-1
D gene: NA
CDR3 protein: CASADAGQTAEAFF
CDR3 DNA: TGTGCCAGCGCGGACGCGGGGCAGACTGCTGAAGCTTTCTTT

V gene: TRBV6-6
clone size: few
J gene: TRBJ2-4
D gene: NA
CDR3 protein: CASSYSIGGAGNIQYF
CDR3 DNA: TGTGCCAGCAGTTACTCGATAGGCGGGGCCGGGAACATTCAGTACTTC

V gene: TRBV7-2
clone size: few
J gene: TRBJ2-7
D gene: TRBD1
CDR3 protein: CASSRTGTGNEQYF
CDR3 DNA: TGTGCCAGCAGCCGCACTGGGACAGGGAACGAGCAGTACTTC

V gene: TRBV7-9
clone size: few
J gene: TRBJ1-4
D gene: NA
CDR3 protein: CASSPHQPNEKLFF
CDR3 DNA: TGTGCCAGCAGCCCGCACCAGCCCAATGAAAAACTGTTTTTT

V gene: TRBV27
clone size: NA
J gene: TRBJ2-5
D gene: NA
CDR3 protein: CASSWGTWETQYF
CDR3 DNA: TGTGCCAGCAGTTGGGGAACGTGGGAGACCCAGTACTTC

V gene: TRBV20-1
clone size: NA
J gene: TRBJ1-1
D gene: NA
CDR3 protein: CSAREGGFGVGTEAFF
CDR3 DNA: TGCAGTGCTAGAGAGGGTGGTTTCGGGGTAGGCACTGAAGCTTTCTTT

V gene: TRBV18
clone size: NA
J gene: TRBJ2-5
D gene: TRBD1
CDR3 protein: CASSPRQGEETQYF
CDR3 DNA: TGTGCCAGCTCCCCTAGACAGGGTGAGGAGACCCAGTACTTC

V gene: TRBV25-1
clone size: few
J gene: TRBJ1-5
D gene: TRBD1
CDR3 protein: CASSEGGGGHQPQHF
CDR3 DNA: TGTGCCAGCAGTGAAGGAGGGGGCGGACATCAGCCCCAGCATTTT

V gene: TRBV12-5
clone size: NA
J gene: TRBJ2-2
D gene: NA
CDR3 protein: CASVGDGYANTGELFF
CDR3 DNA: TGTGCTAGTGTAGGCGACGGCTACGCGAACACCGGGGAGCTGTTTTTT

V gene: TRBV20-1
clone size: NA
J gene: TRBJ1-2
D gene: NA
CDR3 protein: CSANNREAGNYGYTF
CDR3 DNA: TGCAGTGCTAACAATAGGGAAGCTGGTAACTATGGCTACACCTTC

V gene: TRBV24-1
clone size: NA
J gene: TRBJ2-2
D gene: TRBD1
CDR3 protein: CATSDLQDRDTGELFF
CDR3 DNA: TGTGCCACCAGTGATTTGCAGGACAGGGACACCGGGGAGCTGTTTTTT

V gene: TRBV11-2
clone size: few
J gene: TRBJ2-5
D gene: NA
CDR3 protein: CASSLDNPVGGRETQYF
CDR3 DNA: TGTGCCAGCAGCTTAGATAACCCCGTTGGGGGGAGGGAGACCCAGTACTTC

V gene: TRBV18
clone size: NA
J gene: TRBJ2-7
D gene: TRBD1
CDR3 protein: CASSPGQGAWEQYF
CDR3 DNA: TGTGCCAGCTCTCCAGGACAGGGGGCTTGGGAGCAGTACTTC

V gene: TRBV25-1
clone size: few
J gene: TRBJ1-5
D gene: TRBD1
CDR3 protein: CASSGGERGPQPQHF
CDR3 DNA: TGTGCCAGCAGTGGGGGGGAAAGGGGGCCTCAGCCCCAGCATTTT

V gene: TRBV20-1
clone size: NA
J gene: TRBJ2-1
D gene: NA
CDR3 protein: CSARKGGGYDNEQFF
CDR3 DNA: TGCAGTGCGCGGAAGGGAGGGGGATACGACAATGAGCAGTTCTTC

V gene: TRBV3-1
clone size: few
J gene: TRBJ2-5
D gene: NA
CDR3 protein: CASSQGNGTMETQYF
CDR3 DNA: TGTGCCAGCAGCCAAGGAAACGGGACAATGGAGACCCAGTACTTC

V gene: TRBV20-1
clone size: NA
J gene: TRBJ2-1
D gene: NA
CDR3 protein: CSAPRGSSSYNEQFF
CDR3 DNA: TGCAGTGCCCCAAGAGGGTCAAGCTCCTACAATGAGCAGTTCTTC

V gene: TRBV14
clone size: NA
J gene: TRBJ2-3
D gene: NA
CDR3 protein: CASSQDQGTQPTDTQYF
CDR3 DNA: TGTGCCAGCAGCCAAGATCAGGGGACCCAGCCAACAGATACGCAGTATTTT

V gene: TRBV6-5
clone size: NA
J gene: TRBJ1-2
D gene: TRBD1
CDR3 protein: CASSYDGQGLNGYTF
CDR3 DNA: TGTGCCAGCAGTTACGACGGACAGGGCTTGAATGGCTACACCTTC

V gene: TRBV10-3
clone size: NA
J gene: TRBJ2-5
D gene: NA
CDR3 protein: CAISEGGGLPETQYF
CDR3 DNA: TGTGCCATCAGTGAAGGTGGGGGGCTCCCAGAGACCCAGTACTTC

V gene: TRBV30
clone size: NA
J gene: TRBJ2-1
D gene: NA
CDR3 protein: CAWSQDPGDEQFF
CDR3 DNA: TGTGCCTGGAGTCAGGACCCCGGGGATGAGCAGTTCTTC

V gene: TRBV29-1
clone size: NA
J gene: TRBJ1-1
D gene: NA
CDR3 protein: CSVEPGVRNTEAFF
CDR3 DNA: TGCAGCGTTGAACCGGGGGTGAGGAACACTGAAGCTTTCTTT

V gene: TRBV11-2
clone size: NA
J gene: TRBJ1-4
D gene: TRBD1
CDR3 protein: CASSYRGQVNEKLFF
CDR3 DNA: TGTGCCAGCAGCTACAGGGGGCAGGTTAATGAAAAACTGTTTTTT

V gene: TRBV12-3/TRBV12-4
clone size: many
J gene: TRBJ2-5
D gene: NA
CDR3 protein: CASSFLLSTLGQETQYF
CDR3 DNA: TGTGCCAGCAGTTTCCTCCTCTCGACACTTGGCCAAGAGACCCAGTACTTC

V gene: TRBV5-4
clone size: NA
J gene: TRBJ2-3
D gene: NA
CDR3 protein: CASSLGGSAPSTDTQYF
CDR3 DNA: TGTGCCAGCAGCTTGGGGGGGTCGGCTCCTAGCACAGATACGCAGTATTTT

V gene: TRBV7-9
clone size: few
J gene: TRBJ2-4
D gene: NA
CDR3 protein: CASSPYGPKNIQYF
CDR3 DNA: TGTGCCAGCAGCCCGTATGGGCCGAAAAACATTCAGTACTTC

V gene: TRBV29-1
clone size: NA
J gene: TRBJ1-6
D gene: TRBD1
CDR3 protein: CSVRDRGIESPLHF
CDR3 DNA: TGCAGCGTGCGGGACAGGGGAATCGAATCACCCCTCCACTTT

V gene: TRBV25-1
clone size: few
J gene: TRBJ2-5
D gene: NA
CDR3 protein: CATRGSPETQYF
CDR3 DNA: TGTGCGACCAGGGGTTCTCCAGAGACCCAGTACTTC

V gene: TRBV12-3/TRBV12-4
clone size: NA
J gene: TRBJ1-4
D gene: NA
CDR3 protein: CASSLAGINEKLFF
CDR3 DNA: TGTGCCAGCAGTTTAGCGGGGATCAATGAAAAACTGTTTTTT

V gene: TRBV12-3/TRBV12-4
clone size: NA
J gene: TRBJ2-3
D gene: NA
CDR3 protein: CATQGMTDTDTQYF
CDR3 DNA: TGTGCCACTCAGGGAATGACAGACACAGATACGCAGTATTTT

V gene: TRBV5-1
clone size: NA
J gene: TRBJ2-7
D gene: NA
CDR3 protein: CASSLEGNTGEQYF
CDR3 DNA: TGCGCCAGCAGCTTGGAGGGGAACACGGGCGAGCAGTACTTC

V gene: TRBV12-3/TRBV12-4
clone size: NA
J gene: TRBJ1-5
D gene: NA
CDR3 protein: CASRLWARPGRNQPQHF
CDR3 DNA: TGTGCCAGCAGATTGTGGGCTAGACCGGGGCGCAATCAGCCCCAGCATTTT

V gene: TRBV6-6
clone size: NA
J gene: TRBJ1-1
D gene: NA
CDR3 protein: CASSRRGLATEAFF
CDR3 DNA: TGTGCCAGCAGTCGACGCGGTTTGGCCACTGAAGCTTTCTTT

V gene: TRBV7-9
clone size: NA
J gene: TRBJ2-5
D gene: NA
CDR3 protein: CASSPPFDRQETQYF
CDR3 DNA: TGTGCCAGCAGCCCACCGTTCGACAGACAAGAGACCCAGTACTTC

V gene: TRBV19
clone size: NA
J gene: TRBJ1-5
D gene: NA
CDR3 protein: CASSNSGFSNQPQHF
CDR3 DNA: TGTGCCAGTAGTAATTCCGGGTTTAGTAATCAGCCCCAGCATTTT

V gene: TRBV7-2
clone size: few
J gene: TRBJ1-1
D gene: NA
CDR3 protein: CASSFLGGGVLSTEAFF
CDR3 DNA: TGTGCCAGCAGCTTTTTAGGGGGGGGCGTTCTTAGCACTGAAGCTTTCTTT

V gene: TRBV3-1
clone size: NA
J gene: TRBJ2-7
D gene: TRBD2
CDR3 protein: CASSRRRLAGADEQYF
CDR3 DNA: TGTGCCAGCAGCCGAAGAAGACTAGCGGGGGCGGACGAGCAGTACTTC

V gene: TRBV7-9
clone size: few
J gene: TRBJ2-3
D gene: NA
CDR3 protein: CASRPLGHTDTQYF
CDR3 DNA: TGTGCCAGCAGGCCCCTTGGACACACAGATACGCAGTATTTT

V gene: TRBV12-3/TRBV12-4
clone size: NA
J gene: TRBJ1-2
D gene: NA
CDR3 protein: CASRRAGAPAGYTF
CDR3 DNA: TGTGCCAGCCGCCGAGCCGGGGCCCCGGCAGGCTACACCTTC

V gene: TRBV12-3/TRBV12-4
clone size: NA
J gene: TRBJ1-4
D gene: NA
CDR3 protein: CASTNPRDLGWDNEKLFF
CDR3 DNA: TGTGCCAGCACTAACCCCCGGGACCTGGGGTGGGATAATGAAAAACTGTTTTTT

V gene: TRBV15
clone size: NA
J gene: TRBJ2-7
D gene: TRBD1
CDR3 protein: CATSRGSGTGNAYEQYF
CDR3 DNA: TGTGCCACCAGCAGGGGATCCGGGACAGGGAATGCCTACGAGCAGTACTTC

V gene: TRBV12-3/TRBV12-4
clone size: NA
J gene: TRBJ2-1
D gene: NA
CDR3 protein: CASSLPGVGEQFF
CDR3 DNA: TGTGCCAGCAGTTTACCGGGGGTAGGTGAGCAGTTCTTC

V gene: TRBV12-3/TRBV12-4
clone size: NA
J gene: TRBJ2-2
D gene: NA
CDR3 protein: CASSDGGIPNRELFF
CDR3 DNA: TGTGCCAGCAGCGATGGGGGGATCCCGAACCGGGAGCTGTTTTTT

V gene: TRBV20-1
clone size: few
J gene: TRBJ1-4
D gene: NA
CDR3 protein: CSASDSRYNEKLFF
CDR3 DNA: TGCAGTGCTAGCGACAGCCGCTATAATGAAAAACTGTTTTTT

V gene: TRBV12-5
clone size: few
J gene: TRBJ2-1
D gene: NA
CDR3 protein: CASGYLGAYNEQFF
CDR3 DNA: TGTGCTAGTGGTTACCTTGGGGCATACAATGAGCAGTTCTTC

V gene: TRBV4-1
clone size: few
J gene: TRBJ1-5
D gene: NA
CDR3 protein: CASSQVAGTNQPQHF
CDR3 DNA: TGCGCCAGCAGCCAAGTAGCAGGGACTAATCAGCCCCAGCATTTT

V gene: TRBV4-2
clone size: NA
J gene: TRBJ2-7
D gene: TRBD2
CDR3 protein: CASSQGTSGFYEQYF
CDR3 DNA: TGTGCCAGCAGCCAGGGGACTAGCGGATTCTACGAGCAGTACTTC

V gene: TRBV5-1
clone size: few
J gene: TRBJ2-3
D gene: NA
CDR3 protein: CASMRGSDTQYF
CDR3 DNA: TGCGCCAGCATGAGGGGATCAGATACGCAGTATTTT

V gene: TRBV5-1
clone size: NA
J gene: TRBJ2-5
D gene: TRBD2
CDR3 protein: CASSLTGLAPETQYF
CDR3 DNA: TGCGCCAGCAGCTTGACTGGACTAGCTCCAGAGACCCAGTACTTC